The clone carrying this T cell receptor (beta chain) was seen only a few times. Its cognate antigen is unknown. Other DNA sequences in this sample translate to the same CDR3. The data belong to a study of beta chain features in type 1 diabetes. Reverse transcription of all isolated RNA meant that expressed TCRB transcripts were sequenced. Sequencing used immunoSEQ multiplex PCR; TCRdb keeps in-frame clones, though not all of them. The repertoire consists of approximately 470,000 clones, with roughly 30% occurring once and the leading ten covering about 0.065%. Trimming took 0 bases from V and 8 from J, leaving 10 bases between them. Germline V CDR1 and CDR2: KGHSH, LQKENI. The CDR3 covers 14 residues. Broader study findings: VDJ junctions from type 1 diabetes patients carried fewer insertions and larger deletions. The naive, central memory and Treg TCRB repertoires showed an apparent similarity that was greater among patients than among healthy donors.

Sequenced input: naive CD4+ T cells from blood. This receptor was identified in a man aged 18 to 30 in good health. The chain carries TRBV18 and TRBJ2-2, with D possibly being TRBD2 (5 bases). The CDR3 nucleotides are TGTGCCAGCTCACCACCAACGGGAACTGGGGAGCTGTTTTTT. Amino acid sequence: CASSPPTGTGELFF.